This T cell receptor (beta chain) was sequenced during a study of HIV-infected patients and healthy controls. TCRdb reanalysed the 5' RACE reads using MiXCR and keeps one entry per CDR3 protein. The data show about 63,000 distinct CDR3 sequences, around 16% seen once. Germline V CDR1 and CDR2: SNHLY, FYNNEI. The CDR3 extends over 13 amino acids. Trimming took 3 bases from V and 0 from J, leaving 4 bases between them. In its sample, this clonotype was seen many times. The specimen sequenced was CD4+ T cells from blood. The chain employs TRBV2 and TRBJ2-3; D call uncertain. This TCR was sampled from a human donor in good health. The CDR3 bases are TGTGCCAGCAGTGAGCGGAGCACAGATACGCAGTATTTT. Its translation: CASSERSTDTQYF. Full variable domain (remainder filled in from reference TRBV2 and TRBJ2-3): EPEVTQTPSHQVTQMGQEVILRCVPISNHLYFYWYRQILGQKVEFLVSFYNNEISEKSEIFDDQFSVERPDGSNFTLKIRSTKLEDSAMYFCASSERSTDTQYFGPGTRLTVL.